A single T cell receptor beta chain is shown here with its context. Antigen specificity is unknown. Other DNA sequences in this specimen translate into the identical CDR3. The data were obtained in a study of cytotoxic CD8 clonotypes in ibrutinib-treated CLL. Broader study findings: Age-matched healthy donor levels were exceeded by baseline clonality, which tracked circulating CD8+ T-cell counts. Clonality, elevated at ibrutinib response, dropped back toward baseline at progression. Treatment left the uncommon public clonotypes either contracted or stable in frequency.

V was clipped by 5 bases and J by 2 bases, with 9 bases between them. The CDR3 has 13 amino acids. CDR1 and CDR2 (germline): SGHTA, FQGNSA. Produced via immunoSEQ multiplex PCR; TCRdb's table is partial and in-frame only. The sample yields roughly 180,000 clones, 70% to 85% seen once. The specimen comprised PBMCs, sampled after 24 months of ibrutinib treatment. This sequence was found in a human donor with chronic lymphocytic leukemia. The chain joins TRBV7-2 to TRBJ1-2; D might be TRBD1 (6 bases). The CDR3 coding sequence is TGTGCCAGCAGCCCCGGGACAAACTATGGCTACACCTTC. Protein sequence: CASSPGTNYGYTF.